This note documents a single T cell receptor beta chain sequence. Its antigen is still unknown. Other DNA sequences in this sample translate to the same CDR3. The data were obtained in a study of T cell responses to AZD1222 COVID-19 vaccine. Notes on the study in general: Vaccine-associated CD4 TCRs ranged over spike, dominating at 160-218 and 743-854. Reports say nearly half of spike-specific TCRs go after unmutated variant regions.

Assay: immunoSEQ multiplex PCR; the TCRdb copy retains only in-frame clones and omits some. The repertoire holds 120,000 to 150,000 clones, 89% seen once, with 2.5% to 3% in the top ten. The receptor's source is an adult in good health. Sequencing was performed on peripheral blood, taken on day 0 of AZD1222 vaccination.

The CDR3, as DNA: TGTGCCAGCAGTTGGGACAGGGGGTCCTACGAGCAGTACTTC. Translated: CASSWDRGSYEQYF. The chain is built from TRBV6-5 and TRBJ2-7; 11 bases match TRBD1. Germline V lookup: CDR1 MNHEY, CDR2 SVGAGI. The CDR3 spans 14 residues. The trim removed 4 bases at V and 1 base at J, leaving 0 bases unmatched.